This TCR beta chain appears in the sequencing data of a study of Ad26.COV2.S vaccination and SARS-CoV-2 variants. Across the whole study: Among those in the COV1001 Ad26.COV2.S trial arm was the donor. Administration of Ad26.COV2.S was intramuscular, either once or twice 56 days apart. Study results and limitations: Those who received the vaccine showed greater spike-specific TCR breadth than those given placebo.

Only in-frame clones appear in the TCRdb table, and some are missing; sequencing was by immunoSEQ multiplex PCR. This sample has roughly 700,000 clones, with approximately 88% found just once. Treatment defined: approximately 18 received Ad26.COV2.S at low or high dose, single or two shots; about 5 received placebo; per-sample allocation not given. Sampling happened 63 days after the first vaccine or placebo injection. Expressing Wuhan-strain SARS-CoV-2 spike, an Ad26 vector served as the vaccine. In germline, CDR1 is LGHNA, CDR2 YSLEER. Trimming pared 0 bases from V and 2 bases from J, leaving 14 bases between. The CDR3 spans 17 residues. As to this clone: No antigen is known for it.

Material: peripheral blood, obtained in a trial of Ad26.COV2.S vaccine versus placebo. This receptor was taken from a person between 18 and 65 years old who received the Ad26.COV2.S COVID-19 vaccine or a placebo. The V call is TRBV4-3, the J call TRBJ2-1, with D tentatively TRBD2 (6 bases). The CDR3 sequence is CASSQEKPGAPYNEQFF. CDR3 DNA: TGCGCCAGCAGCCAAGAGAAGCCGGGAGCTCCCTACAATGAGCAGTTCTTC.